A single sample gave rise to the 4 T cell receptor beta chains below, sequenced in a study of Ad26.COV2.S vaccination and SARS-CoV-2 variants. Sequencing used immunoSEQ multiplex PCR; TCRdb keeps in-frame clones, though not all of them. In the table there are about 440,000 clones, 90% of which are singletons. This sample's treatment: over 15 received Ad26.COV2.S at low or high dose, single or two shots; 5 received placebo; per-sample allocation not given. It was on day 63 after the first vaccine or placebo injection that samples were taken. Sequenced material: peripheral blood, taken in a trial of Ad26.COV2.S vaccine versus placebo. These TCRs come from a person aged 18-65 years who received the Ad26.COV2.S COVID-19 vaccine or a placebo.

The chain carries TRBV7-3 and TRBJ2-1; no clear D. Germline CDR1 SGHTA, CDR2 FQGTGA. Trimming removed 5 bases at V and 6 bases at J, with 8 bases between. This CDR3 is 12 amino acids long. The CDR3 here is CASSPTGNEQFF. The DNA of the CDR3 is TGTGCCAGCAGCCCCACTGGCAATGAGCAGTTCTTC. The whole variable domain, remainder taken from reference TRBV7-3 and TRBJ2-1, is GAGVSQTPSNKVTEKGKYVELRCDPISGHTALYWYRQSLGQGPEFLIYFQGTGAADDSGLPNDRFFAVRPEGSVSTLKIQRTERGDSAVYLCASSPTGNEQFFGPGTRLTVL.

The chain joins TRBV6-2 or TRBV6-3 to TRBJ2-2, with D perhaps matching TRBD2 (6 bases). The V end lost 5 bases, the J end lost 7 bases, and 14 bases lay between the germline ends. The length of the CDR3 is 14 residues. Germline V lookup: CDR1 MNHEY, CDR2 SVGEGT. CDR3 sequence (DNA): TGTGCCAGCAGTCGTTCCGGGAGATACGGGGAGCTGTTTTTT. Amino acid sequence: CASSRSGRYGELFF.

The chain couples TRBV2 to TRBJ1-5; D unclear. The CDR3 runs 13 residues. Deletions cut 6 bases from V and 6 bases from J, with 12 bases between. Germline V gene lookup returns CDR1 SNHLY and CDR2 FYNNEI. CDR3 sequence reads: CASSAQDRQPQHF. Here the CDR3 DNA reads TGTGCCAGCAGCGCGCAGGACCGTCAGCCCCAGCATTTT.

The chain employs TRBV6-4 and TRBJ2-3, with 10 bases matching TRBD2. The CDR3 runs 15 residues. Germline trimming cut 5 bases from V and 4 bases from J; bases unmatched to any gene: 6. CDR1 is MRHNA, CDR2 SNTAGT, per germline. This CDR3 reads CASSPSSGSADTQYF. The CDR3 nucleotides read TGTGCCAGCAGTCCCTCTAGCGGGAGTGCAGATACGCAGTATTTT.